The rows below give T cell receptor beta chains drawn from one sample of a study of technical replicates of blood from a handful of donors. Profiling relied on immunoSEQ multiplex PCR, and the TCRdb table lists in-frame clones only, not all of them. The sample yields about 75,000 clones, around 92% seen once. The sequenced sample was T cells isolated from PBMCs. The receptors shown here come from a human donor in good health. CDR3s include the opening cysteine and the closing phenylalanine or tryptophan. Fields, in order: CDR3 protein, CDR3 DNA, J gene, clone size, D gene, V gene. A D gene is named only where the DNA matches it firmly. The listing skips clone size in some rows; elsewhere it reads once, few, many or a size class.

CDR3aa: CASSQGSPGLYSYEQYF; CDR3nt: TGCGCCAGCAGCCAAGGATCTCCGGGACTCTACTCCTACGAGCAGTACTTC; j_gene: TRBJ2-7; abundance: -; d_gene: -; v_gene: TRBV4-3
CDR3aa: CASSTSGRRGEQYF; CDR3nt: TGTGCCAGCAGTACTAGCGGGAGAAGGGGAGAGCAGTACTTC; j_gene: TRBJ2-7; abundance: -; d_gene: TRBD2; v_gene: TRBV28
CDR3aa: CASSQDIMGGVGEQFF; CDR3nt: TGTGCCAGCAGCCAAGATATAATGGGAGGGGTCGGTGAGCAGTTCTTC; j_gene: TRBJ2-1; abundance: -; d_gene: TRBD2; v_gene: TRBV4-2
CDR3aa: CASSSRFRDTEAFF; CDR3nt: TGTGCCAGCAGCTCCCGTTTTCGGGACACTGAAGCTTTCTTT; j_gene: TRBJ1-1; abundance: -; d_gene: -; v_gene: TRBV11-3
CDR3aa: CASSLGGAGGPEYF; CDR3nt: TGTGCCAGCAGCTTGGGAGGGGCGGGAGGGCCGGAGTACTTC; j_gene: TRBJ2-7; abundance: -; d_gene: TRBD2; v_gene: TRBV5-4
CDR3aa: CASSLDRGGTEAFF; CDR3nt: TGTGCCAGTAGTCTGGACAGGGGAGGGACTGAAGCTTTCTTT; j_gene: TRBJ1-1; abundance: -; d_gene: TRBD1; v_gene: TRBV19
CDR3aa: CASRGGTDREETQYF; CDR3nt: TGTGCCAGCAGAGGGGGGACCGACAGGGAGGAGACCCAGTACTTC; j_gene: TRBJ2-5; abundance: -; d_gene: -; v_gene: TRBV13
CDR3aa: CASRSSGPNYGYTF; CDR3nt: TGTGCCAGCAGATCAAGTGGGCCAAACTATGGCTACACCTTC; j_gene: TRBJ1-2; abundance: -; d_gene: -; v_gene: TRBV27
CDR3aa: CASSWDRVTNYGYTF; CDR3nt: TGTGCCAGTAGTTGGGACAGGGTGACTAACTATGGCTACACCTTC; j_gene: TRBJ1-2; abundance: -; d_gene: TRBD1; v_gene: TRBV19
CDR3aa: CASSLSPEETQYF; CDR3nt: TGCGCCAGCAGCTTGTCGCCGGAGGAGACCCAGTACTTC; j_gene: TRBJ2-5; abundance: -; d_gene: -; v_gene: TRBV5-1
CDR3aa: CAWMGSSYEQYF; CDR3nt: TGTGCCTGGATGGGGAGCTCCTACGAGCAGTACTTC; j_gene: TRBJ2-7; abundance: -; d_gene: -; v_gene: TRBV30
CDR3aa: CASARGSNQPQHF; CDR3nt: TGTGCCAGCGCGCGGGGAAGCAATCAGCCCCAGCATTTT; j_gene: TRBJ1-5; abundance: -; d_gene: -; v_gene: TRBV6-5
CDR3aa: CASSFHGTGGNQPQHF; CDR3nt: TGTGCCAGCAGCTTCCACGGGACAGGGGGTAATCAGCCCCAGCATTTT; j_gene: TRBJ1-5; abundance: -; d_gene: TRBD1; v_gene: TRBV5-4
CDR3aa: CASSYSLPGAYEQYF; CDR3nt: TGTGCCAGCAGTTACTCTTTACCAGGTGCCTACGAGCAGTACTTC; j_gene: TRBJ2-7; abundance: -; d_gene: -; v_gene: TRBV6-5
CDR3aa: CASSIDAVVVYGYTF; CDR3nt: TGTGCCAGTAGTATAGATGCAGTCGTCGTCTATGGCTACACCTTC; j_gene: TRBJ1-2; abundance: -; d_gene: -; v_gene: TRBV19
CDR3aa: CASSFPGDTQYF; CDR3nt: TGTGCCAGCAGTTTTCCAGGAGATACGCAGTATTTT; j_gene: TRBJ2-3; abundance: -; d_gene: -; v_gene: TRBV27
CDR3aa: CASSILYNEQFF; CDR3nt: TGTGCCAGTAGTATACTATACAATGAGCAGTTCTTC; j_gene: TRBJ2-1; abundance: -; d_gene: -; v_gene: TRBV19
CDR3aa: CASSQDATLNTDTQYF; CDR3nt: TGCGCCAGCAGCCAAGATGCTACGTTAAACACAGATACGCAGTATTTT; j_gene: TRBJ2-3; abundance: -; d_gene: -; v_gene: TRBV4-3
CDR3aa: CASKKGGYRGETQYF; CDR3nt: TGTGCCAGCAAGAAGGGAGGGTACCGGGGGGAGACCCAGTACTTC; j_gene: TRBJ2-5; abundance: -; d_gene: TRBD2; v_gene: TRBV28
CDR3aa: CASSFGTGVYGYTF; CDR3nt: TGTGCCAGCAGCTTCGGGACAGGGGTATATGGCTACACCTTC; j_gene: TRBJ1-2; abundance: -; d_gene: TRBD1; v_gene: TRBV7-3
CDR3aa: CASSSTGVYQPQHF; CDR3nt: TGTGCCAGCAGTAGCACAGGAGTCTATCAGCCCCAGCATTTT; j_gene: TRBJ1-5; abundance: -; d_gene: -; v_gene: TRBV28
CDR3aa: CASSLAGAASGRPSYEQYF; CDR3nt: TGTGCCAGCAGCTTAGCAGGGGCGGCTAGCGGGAGGCCCTCCTACGAGCAGTACTTC; j_gene: TRBJ2-7; abundance: -; d_gene: TRBD2; v_gene: TRBV7-2
CDR3aa: CASSHLTLETQYF; CDR3nt: TGCGCCAGCAGCCATCTAACCTTAGAGACCCAGTACTTC; j_gene: TRBJ2-5; abundance: -; d_gene: -; v_gene: TRBV4-1
CDR3aa: CASSFGGAHTEAFF; CDR3nt: TGTGCCAGCAGTTTCGGGGGGGCTCACACTGAAGCTTTCTTT; j_gene: TRBJ1-1; abundance: few; d_gene: -; v_gene: TRBV27
CDR3aa: CASRPNRELDNEQFF; CDR3nt: TGTGCCAGCAGACCTAACAGGGAGCTGGACAATGAGCAGTTCTTC; j_gene: TRBJ2-1; abundance: -; d_gene: -; v_gene: TRBV11-2
CDR3aa: CASSLGSGYGYTF; CDR3nt: TGTGCCAGCAGCTTGGGATCAGGGTATGGCTACACCTTC; j_gene: TRBJ1-2; abundance: -; d_gene: -; v_gene: TRBV5-6
CDR3aa: CASSFRDSYGYTF; CDR3nt: TGCGCCAGCAGCTTCAGGGACAGCTATGGCTACACCTTC; j_gene: TRBJ1-2; abundance: -; d_gene: TRBD1; v_gene: TRBV5-1
CDR3aa: CAWSHSPGYTF; CDR3nt: TGTGCCTGGAGTCACTCCCCCGGCTACACCTTC; j_gene: TRBJ1-2; abundance: -; d_gene: -; v_gene: TRBV30